The 18 T cell receptor beta chains in this list originate from one sample, sequenced in a study of blood T cell repertoires in COVID-19. The protocol was immunoSEQ multiplex PCR, while the TCRdb copy is restricted to in-frame clones and leaves out a portion. The table records some 150,000 clones, over 65% of them present only once. The sample was peripheral blood. These receptors were taken from a man in his 70s with acute or convalescent COVID-19.

This clone was seen a single time. The rearrangement links TRBV5-3 to TRBJ1-5; 8 nucleotides agree with TRBD1. TRBV5-3 has ORF status, its function being uncertain. V was clipped by 0 bases and J by 0 bases; unmatched bases: 17. This CDR3 has 21 amino acids. CDR3: CARSLASQGAGDCYSNQPQHF. The CDR3, as DNA: TGTGCCAGAAGCTTGGCCTCGCAGGGGGCTGGGGATTGCTATAGCAATCAGCCCCAGCATTTT.

This chain links TRBV10-2 with TRBJ2-2; 10 bases line up with TRBD2. The J segment lost 1 base and the V segment lost 8 bases, leaving 7 bases of the junction unmatched. The length of the CDR3 is 16 residues. Germline V gene data show CDR1 as WSHSY and CDR2 as SAAADI. The CDR3 DNA reads TGCGCCAGCCTTAAGAGCGGGGGGGTGAACACCGGGGAGCTGTTTTTT. Encoded protein: CASLKSGGVNTGELFF.

The chain couples TRBV7-2 to TRBJ2-3; 10 bases map to TRBD2. Germline V gene data show CDR1 as SGHTA and CDR2 as FQGNSA. V trimming: 4 bases; J trimming: 6 bases; junction bases outside the gene matches: 7. The length of the CDR3 is 15 residues. CDR3 protein: CASSSLAGEFDTQYF. The CDR3 DNA reads as TGTGCCAGCAGCTCCCTAGCGGGAGAATTTGATACGCAGTATTTT.

This clone has just one count. V usage is TRBV19 and J usage is TRBJ2-2, with D uncertain. The germline V and J ends were trimmed by 3 bases and 3 bases, with 8 bases remaining between them. The CDR3 is 14 amino acids. The V gene's germline CDR1 is LNHDA and CDR2 SQIVND (reference sequence). The CDR3 DNA reads as TGTGCCAGTAGTATTCCCTTTTACACCGGGGAGCTGTTTTTT. Its protein is CASSIPFYTGELFF.

This clone has more than one count but fewer than ten. The CDR3 nucleotides read TGTGCCAGCAGCCGCCGGGGACAGGGGTCCGATACGCAGTATTTT. This translates into CASSRRGQGSDTQYF. The chain has TRBV5-8 and TRBJ2-3; 10 bases fit TRBD1. V trimming: 4 bases; J trimming: 6 bases; junction bases outside the gene matches: 8. Germline V gene data show CDR1 as SGHTS and CDR2 as YDEGEE. The CDR3 runs to 15 residues.

The chain uses TRBV6-5 and TRBJ2-7; 10 nucleotides line up with TRBD2. The CDR3 runs to 15 residues. Germline V gene data show CDR1 as MNHEY and CDR2 as SVGAGI. V was clipped by 6 bases and J by 1 base; unmatched bases: 6. The CDR3 spells CASSPGLAPSYEQYF. The CDR3 nucleotides are TGTGCCAGCAGCCCGGGACTAGCGCCTTCCTACGAGCAGTACTTC.

This chain uses TRBV19 with TRBJ1-1; no clear D gene. Trimming shortened V by 3 bases and J by 5 bases, and 7 bases separated the two germline ends. The CDR3 length is 12 residues. The germline V gene has CDR1 LNHDA and CDR2 SQIVND (reference sequence). The CDR3 sequence: CASSMGETEAFF. DNA of the CDR3: TGTGCCAGTAGTATGGGAGAGACTGAAGCTTTCTTT.

The chain has TRBV19 and TRBJ2-5; D might be TRBD1 (7 bases). Trimming left V 7 bases short and J 5 bases short, with 14 bases between. The length of the CDR3 is 13 residues. Germline CDR1 reads LNHDA; CDR2 reads SQIVND (reference sequence). The CDR3 DNA is TGTGCCAGTAACCAGGGGGGAAGGGAGACCCAGTACTTC. It codes for CASNQGGRETQYF.

The chain combines TRBV28 with TRBJ2-7; 7 bases align to TRBD1. V lost 5 bases, J lost 4 bases, and 11 bases stayed unmatched. The germline CDR1 and CDR2 sequences are MDHEN and SYDVKM. The CDR3 loop spans 15 amino acids. The CDR3 loop is CASSGAPGTEYEQYF. In DNA, the CDR3 is TGTGCCAGCAGTGGCGCGCCCGGGACAGAATACGAGCAGTACTTC.

There are a few counts of this clone. V gene TRBV12-3 or TRBV12-4 combines with J gene TRBJ1-2, with D perhaps TRBD1 (5 bases). This CDR3 is built from 12 residues. Trimming stripped 3 bases from V and 5 bases from J, with 7 bases between. CDR3 protein: CASSLGQYGYTF. The CDR3 DNA follows: TGTGCCAGCAGTTTGGGGCAGTATGGCTACACCTTC.

CDR3 DNA sequence: TGTGCCAGCAGTTCGATCGGGAAAGGAGAAGCGACTGAAGCTTTCTTT. This translates into CASSSIGKGEATEAFF. The chain couples TRBV27 to TRBJ1-1; D is unclear. Germline V gene lookup returns CDR1 MNHEY and CDR2 SMNVEV (reference sequence). Between the trimmed V and J ends, which lost 4 bases and 5 bases, there was a span of 20 bases. CDR3 size: 16 residues.

The V gene is TRBV28, the J gene TRBJ1-5; D is unresolved. V shed 7 bases and J shed 7 bases, with 17 bases lying between them. Per the germline V gene, CDR1 is MDHEN and CDR2 is SYDVKM. The length of the CDR3 is 14 residues. Here the CDR3 DNA reads TGTGCCAGCATGGCGACGGGGAGGCACCAGCCCCAGCATTTT. Its protein is CASMATGRHQPQHF.

This clone was found once. No conserved phenylalanine or tryptophan ends this CDR3, so it is likely a read error. The DNA is omitted, as the CDR3 cannot be located on it reliably, and the CDR3 follows TCRdb's listing. This chain uses TRBV12-5 with TRBJ2-3; the table gives TRBD2 as D, unverified against the DNA. Germline values: CDR1 LGHNT, CDR2 FRNRAP. The length of the CDR3 is 9 amino acids, counting both ends. CDR3 sequence reads: CASGFPLKL.

V gene TRBV9 combines with J gene TRBJ2-1, with a possible D match to TRBD1 (5 bases). Trimming cost V 4 bases and J 2 bases, with 16 bases left between them. The CDR3 runs to 16 residues. In germline, CDR1 is SGDLS, CDR2 YYNGEE. CDR3 amino acids: CASSPQGRVTYNEQFF. The DNA of the CDR3 is TGTGCCAGCAGCCCGCAGGGAAGGGTTACCTACAATGAGCAGTTCTTC.

The CDR3 protein is CATQRGGNEQYF. The CDR3 DNA reads TGTGCCACCCAGAGAGGGGGAAACGAGCAGTACTTC. V and J are TRBV7-9 and TRBJ2-7, with a tentative D call TRBD1 (6 bases). V was clipped by 10 bases and J by 5 bases, with 15 bases between them. The CDR3 runs 12 residues. CDR1 and CDR2 (germline): SEHNR, FQNEAQ (reference sequence).

The chain is built from TRBV6-5 and TRBJ2-1; 14 nucleotides agree with TRBD2. The CDR3 spans 15 residues. Germline V lookup: CDR1 MNHEY, CDR2 SVGAGI. With 6 bases clipped from V and 7 bases from J, the junction kept 5 bases outside the gene matches. The CDR3 protein is CASREGLAGVNEQFF. Here the CDR3 DNA reads TGTGCCAGCAGAGAGGGACTAGCGGGAGTTAATGAGCAGTTCTTC.

The genes are TRBV6-5 and TRBJ2-5, with TRBD2 identical over 11 bases. Germline assignment: CDR1 MNHEY and CDR2 SVGAGI. This CDR3 region has 15 residues. V gave up 6 bases and J gave up 4 bases; unmatched junction bases: 7. CDR3 amino acids: CASRPPGTSGETQYF. The DNA of the CDR3 is TGTGCCAGCAGACCCCCCGGGACTAGCGGAGAGACCCAGTACTTC.

V is TRBV6-1 and J is TRBJ2-1; possibly TRBD1 for D (6 bases). Germline loops: CDR1 MNHNS, CDR2 SASEGT. The CDR3 sequence is 15 residues long. Trimming removed 3 bases at V and 4 bases at J, with 13 bases between. This CDR3 reads CASSEAGDGYNEQFF. CDR3 nucleotides: TGTGCCAGCAGTGAGGCAGGGGACGGGTACAATGAGCAGTTCTTC.